This TCR beta chain is from a study of patients and donors after allogeneic stem cell transplantation. In this sample, this clonotype turned up a few times. TCRdb used MiXCR to reprocess the RT-PCR reads, holding one entry per CDR3 protein. In the table there are roughly 40,000 distinct CDR3 sequences, 25% to 40% of which are singletons. The germline V gene has CDR1 LNHNV and CDR2 YYDKDF (reference sequence). V was cut by 5 bases and J by 5 bases, with 19 bases left in between. This CDR3 comprises 16 residues. The chain employs TRBV15 and TRBJ2-1; TRBD2 is a possible D gene (5 bases). Sequencing was performed on blood, either unsorted or a sorted T cell fraction (not recorded which). The TCR was taken from a human donor who was either an allogeneic HSCT recipient or a stem cell or donor lymphocyte infusion donor (not recorded which). It is not recorded whose cells these are; they may come from a transplant donor. Written as DNA, the CDR3 is TGTGCCACCAGCTTCTACCCGAGAGCGGCGCACAATGAGCAGTTCTTC. Translation: CATSFYPRAAHNEQFF.